The T cell receptor (beta chain) described here comes from a study of identical twins. TCRdb processed the 5' RACE reads anew with MiXCR; each CDR3 protein has one entry. The sample records fewer than 900,000 distinct CDR3 sequences, around 21% being singletons. CDR1 is DFQATT and CDR2 is SNEGSKA in the germline V gene (reference sequence). This CDR3 comprises 13 residues. Trimming cost V 3 bases and J 9 bases; bases outside gene matches: 6. General observations from the study: Models came in too low on out-of-frame TCR alpha sharing in monozygotic twins.

About this clonotype: Antigen specificity is unknown.

This same sample was also part of a study on T cells expressing NK-cell markers. That work adds: The study found these clonotypes also leading the CD3+CD56-NKG2C+ fraction in several donors.

V is TRBV20-1 and J is TRBJ2-1, with 9 bases lining up with TRBD2. What was sequenced was PBMCs. The source of this sequence is a woman younger than 35 in good health. CDR3 residues: CSARASGTVEQFF. DNA of the CDR3: TGCAGTGCTAGGGCTAGCGGGACGGTTGAGCAGTTCTTC.